Here is one T cell receptor beta chain with its context. What antigen it recognizes has not been identified. No much larger clone is present one base from it, and per-base qualities are unavailable. This specimen comes from a study of CD8 T cells in ankylosing spondylitis (dated by TCRdb to about 2017). In the study overall: The study profiled T cell receptor beta repertoires in healthy donors and ankylosing spondylitis patients to find disease-linked TCR variants. Peripheral blood was sampled, and synovial fluid was also collected from ankylosing spondylitis patients. The full study cohort comprised 25 ankylosing spondylitis patients and about a hundred healthy donors. Beyond this particular receptor, the publication reports: Significant enrichment of the disease-linked clones was reported in matched synovial fluid samples from ankylosing spondylitis patients. A CD8+ phenotype was shown by the disease-linked clones, which were found at relatively low frequencies in peripheral blood. Blood from ankylosing spondylitis patients appeared to be characterized by a TCR beta motif composed of about eight highly homologous amino acid variants. Some motif variants had previously been reported in the synovial fluid and blood of reactive arthritis patients, which suggests shared mechanisms of disease initiation.

For this chain, trimming is 6 bases at the V end and 4 bases at the J end, and the number of junction bases without a gene match is 9. The CDR3 runs 15 amino acids, cysteine and phenylalanine included. The kept DNA is CDR3 alone, 45 bases in frame from the first base. CDR1 and CDR2 are read off the germline V gene as MNHNS and SASEGT. Instrument used: Illumina HiSeq 2500. Quantitative 5'-RACE with molecular barcodes was used to prepare TCR beta libraries. For the original study's pipeline: To identify disease-linked TCR variants, a new computational method was used, one built on a probabilistic model of VDJ rearrangement. TCRdb trimmed public reads at Q25 via fastp, called clones via MiXCR and kept in-frame beta chains. Each record represents a unique CDR3 protein, reported with the most common genes and DNA among its rows. These V and J calls originate from TCRdb's pipeline instead of the authors' own analysis. This sample is represented by about 800,000 distinct CDR3 sequences; roughly 10% of them were singletons. The ten largest clones add up to more than 0.5% of the sample.

This chain joins TRBV6-1 to TRBJ2-1; TRBD2 aligns with 7 central bases. The sequenced sample was blood, either unsorted or a sorted T cell fraction (not recorded which). The sequence came from a male donor with ankylosing spondylitis. The nucleotide sequence reads as follows: TGTGCCAGCAGGGGCCGGGGCGGGGGTTACAATGAGCAGTTCTTC. Its amino acids are CASRGRGGGYNEQFF.